Following are 3 T cell receptor beta chains from one sample sequenced in a study of shared clonotypes between healthy human individuals. Assay used: immunoSEQ multiplex PCR; TCRdb lists only in-frame clones, some missing. The sample shows 950,000 to 1,100,000 clones, 75% of them seen only once. The specimen was memory CD4+ T cells sorted from blood. Subset described: CD45RA-negative fraction. These receptors were obtained from a man aged 18 to 30 in good health.

The sample holds one count of this clone. The rearrangement links TRBV28 to TRBJ1-1; 8 nucleotides line up with TRBD1. After removal of 5 bases from V and 11 bases from J, the junction contained 7 bases not matched to a gene. This CDR3 comprises 12 residues. CDR1 MDHEN and CDR2 SYDVKM come from the germline V gene. CDR3 sequence reads: CASSARQGLAFF. The CDR3, as DNA: TGTGCCAGCAGTGCAAGACAGGGGTTGGCTTTCTTT.

V is TRBV11-2 and J is TRBJ2-7; D possibly corresponds to TRBD2 (5 bases). The ends were cut back, 1 base at V and 0 bases at J, with 13 bases in the middle. The CDR3 runs 16 residues. From germline, CDR1 is SGHAT and CDR2 FQNNGV. The CDR3 reads CASSLGVLATSYEQYF. The DNA of the CDR3 is TGTGCCAGCAGCTTAGGAGTCCTAGCTACCTCCTACGAGCAGTACTTC.

The chain couples TRBV2 to TRBJ2-2; 8 bases are a match to TRBD1. Trimming took 6 bases from V and 0 from J; bases not matched to a gene: 6. The CDR3 runs 16 residues. The V gene's germline CDR1 is SNHLY and CDR2 FYNNEI. In DNA form, the CDR3 reads TGTGCCAGCAGGCCAGGACAGGGCGCGAACACCGGGGAGCTGTTTTTT. It specifies CASRPGQGANTGELFF.